This T cell receptor beta chain is from a study of identical twins. The CDR3 runs to 16 residues. Trimming took 4 bases from V and 0 from J, leaving 13 bases between them. This clonotype was seen more than once but under ten times. TCRdb processed the 5' RACE reads anew with MiXCR; each CDR3 protein has one entry. The sample shows 400,000 to 600,000 distinct CDR3 sequences, about 22% of them seen only once. The data also belong to a second study, concerning yellow fever vaccine responses in identical twins.

Sequenced sample: CD4+ T cells sorted from blood. The sequence was obtained from a woman aged 18-29 years in good health. The rearrangement links TRBV12-3 or TRBV12-4 to TRBJ1-3; no reliable D call. The CDR3 DNA reads TGTGCCAGCAGTTCAGGAGGGAGTGGCTCTGGAAACACCATATATTTT. It is translated as CASSSGGSGSGNTIYF.